A selection of T cell receptor beta chains follows, all from one sample in a study of T cell responses to AZD1222 COVID-19 vaccine. TCRdb's table, derived via immunoSEQ multiplex PCR, lists solely in-frame clones and lacks some. The sample records some 120,000 clones, 93% being singletons. This material consisted of peripheral blood, taken on day 0 of AZD1222 vaccination. Receptors were obtained from an adult in good health. The CDR3 runs from the conserved cysteine through the conserved F or W. The order of the fields is J gene, clone size, V gene, D gene, CDR3 protein, CDR3 DNA. A D gene is named only where the DNA matches it firmly. Clone size is shown for a subset of rows, as once, few, many or a class of expanded clone.

J: TRBJ1-5; size: -; V: TRBV5-1; D: -; CDR3: CASSFSTGDQPQHF; DNA: TGCGCCAGCAGCTTTAGTACGGGGGACCAGCCCCAGCATTTT
J: TRBJ2-2; size: -; V: TRBV4-1; D: -; CDR3: CASSQDRGGELFF; DNA: TGCGCCAGCAGCCAAGATAGAGGCGGGGAGCTGTTTTTT
J: TRBJ1-1; size: -; V: TRBV6-6; D: -; CDR3: CASNDSPRRTEAFF; DNA: TGTGCCAGCAATGACAGTCCGAGAAGGACTGAAGCTTTCTTT
J: TRBJ2-2; size: -; V: TRBV5-4; D: -; CDR3: CASSLLGPGELFF; DNA: TGTGCCAGCAGCTTGCTGGGACCCGGGGAGCTGTTTTTT
J: TRBJ1-4; size: -; V: TRBV29-1; D: -; CDR3: CSVRTAWEKLFF; DNA: TGCAGCGTTAGGACCGCCTGGGAAAAACTGTTTTTT
J: TRBJ2-1; size: many; V: TRBV2; D: -; CDR3: CASSGGYNEQFF; DNA: TGTGCCAGCAGTGGGGGTTACAATGAGCAGTTCTTC
J: TRBJ2-3; size: few; V: TRBV24-1; D: -; CDR3: CATSEYTTDTQYF; DNA: TGTGCCACCAGTGAGTACACCACAGATACGCAGTATTTT
J: TRBJ1-6; size: once; V: TRBV6-1; D: -; CDR3: CASSEAPMSSYNSPLHF; DNA: TGTGCCAGCAGTGAAGCTCCTATGAGCTCCTATAATTCACCCCTCCACTTT
J: TRBJ2-7; size: once; V: TRBV5-1; D: -; CDR3: CASSLSGPYEQYF; DNA: TGCGCCAGCAGCTTGTCAGGTCCCTACGAGCAGTACTTC
J: TRBJ2-1; size: -; V: TRBV9; D: TRBD2; CDR3: CASSPSWGSGTYNEQFF; DNA: TGTGCCAGCAGCCCAAGCTGGGGTAGCGGGACCTACAATGAGCAGTTCTTC
J: TRBJ2-5; size: -; V: TRBV19; D: TRBD1; CDR3: CASSPDRGRETQYF; DNA: TGTGCCAGTAGTCCCGACAGGGGGCGAGAGACCCAGTACTTC
J: TRBJ2-7; size: -; V: TRBV10-1; D: -; CDR3: CASPIRGIANSYEQYF; DNA: TGCGCCAGCCCCATTCGAGGAATAGCGAACTCCTACGAGCAGTACTTC
J: TRBJ1-4; size: -; V: TRBV7-2; D: -; CDR3: CASSFIANEKLFF; DNA: TGTGCCAGCAGCTTTATTGCTAATGAAAAACTGTTTTTT
J: TRBJ1-1; size: -; V: TRBV30; D: -; CDR3: CAWLGIGMNTEAFF; DNA: TGTGCCTGGTTAGGGATCGGGATGAACACTGAAGCTTTCTTT
J: TRBJ1-1; size: -; V: TRBV28; D: -; CDR3: CASTLGDTEAFF; DNA: TGTGCCAGCACCTTAGGGGACACTGAAGCTTTCTTT
J: TRBJ1-5; size: -; V: TRBV30; D: -; CDR3: CAWSVLGDQPQHF; DNA: TGTGCCTGGAGTGTACTTGGGGATCAGCCCCAGCATTTT
J: TRBJ2-1; size: -; V: TRBV25-1; D: TRBD2; CDR3: CASSNIAGVSEQFF; DNA: TGTGCCAGCAGTAACATAGCGGGAGTCAGTGAGCAGTTCTTC
J: TRBJ2-1; size: -; V: TRBV19; D: -; CDR3: CANSATGTNRGFF; DNA: TGTGCCAACTCAGCCACCGGGACGAATAGGGGGTTCTTC
J: TRBJ2-3; size: -; V: TRBV27; D: -; CDR3: CASSLFPGITDTQYF; DNA: TGTGCCAGCAGTTTATTCCCGGGGATCACAGATACGCAGTATTTT
J: TRBJ2-3; size: -; V: TRBV2; D: -; CDR3: CASSVGVTWQDTQYF; DNA: TGTGCCAGCAGCGTGGGAGTTACGTGGCAAGATACGCAGTATTTT
J: TRBJ1-6; size: -; V: TRBV30; D: -; CDR3: CAWSATHGSPLHF; DNA: TGTGCCTGGAGCGCGACCCATGGTTCACCCCTCCACTTT
J: TRBJ2-7; size: -; V: TRBV30; D: TRBD2; CDR3: CAWSPRTSRYEQYF; DNA: TGTGCCTGGAGTCCCCGGACTAGCAGATACGAGCAGTACTTC
J: TRBJ2-5; size: -; V: TRBV29-1; D: TRBD2; CDR3: CSVRSGSTHQETQYF; DNA: TGCAGCGTAAGGAGCGGGAGTACCCACCAAGAGACCCAGTACTTC
J: TRBJ2-2; size: -; V: TRBV6-4; D: TRBD1; CDR3: CASSGDRETGELFF; DNA: TGTGCCAGCAGTGGGGACAGGGAGACCGGGGAGCTGTTTTTT
J: TRBJ2-2; size: -; V: TRBV9; D: TRBD2; CDR3: CASSVGAGAGELFF; DNA: TGTGCCAGCAGCGTCGGAGCGGGAGCCGGGGAGCTGTTTTTT
J: TRBJ1-2; size: -; V: TRBV3-1/TRBV3-2; D: -; CDR3: CASSQEVFSWDGYTF; DNA: TGTGCCAGCAGCCAAGAGGTGTTCTCGTGGGATGGCTACACCTTC
J: TRBJ2-7; size: -; V: TRBV24-1; D: -; CDR3: CATGGSGGEQYF; DNA: TGTGCCACCGGCGGTTCGGGTGGCGAGCAGTACTTC
J: TRBJ2-2; size: -; V: TRBV6-5; D: TRBD2; CDR3: CASLRGDGAPGELFF; DNA: TGTGCCAGCCTGCGGGGGGATGGGGCACCCGGGGAGCTGTTTTTT
J: TRBJ1-2; size: few; V: TRBV7-9; D: TRBD1; CDR3: CASSPGQGSYTF; DNA: TGTGCCAGCAGTCCCGGACAGGGCAGCTACACCTTC
J: TRBJ1-6; size: few; V: TRBV7-9; D: TRBD1; CDR3: CASSSPDRANNSPLHF; DNA: TGTGCCAGCAGCTCCCCGGACAGGGCAAATAATTCACCCCTCCACTTT
J: TRBJ1-6; size: -; V: TRBV7-9; D: TRBD1; CDR3: CASSLQGVTLHF; DNA: TGTGCCAGCAGCTTACAGGGGGTCACCCTCCACTTT
J: TRBJ2-3; size: -; V: TRBV9; D: TRBD2; CDR3: CASSVHLAGDDTQYF; DNA: TGTGCCAGCAGCGTACACCTAGCGGGAGACGATACGCAGTATTTT
J: TRBJ2-7; size: -; V: TRBV27; D: -; CDR3: CASASTYEQYF; DNA: TGTGCCAGCGCAAGTACCTACGAGCAGTACTTC
J: TRBJ1-5; size: -; V: TRBV19; D: -; CDR3: CASSIIRANNQPQHF; DNA: TGTGCCAGTAGTATTATCAGGGCCAACAATCAGCCCCAGCATTTT
J: TRBJ2-5; size: -; V: TRBV18; D: -; CDR3: CASSPSGGVMETQYF; DNA: TGTGCCAGCTCACCATCCGGCGGGGTGATGGAGACCCAGTACTTC
J: TRBJ2-7; size: -; V: TRBV11-2; D: TRBD2; CDR3: CASSPQRGTYEQYF; DNA: TGTGCCAGCAGTCCCCAGCGGGGAACCTACGAGCAGTACTTC
J: TRBJ2-7; size: -; V: TRBV6-2/TRBV6-3; D: -; CDR3: CASSLTGRHEQYF; DNA: TGTGCCAGCAGTTTGACGGGACGCCACGAGCAGTACTTC
J: TRBJ1-2; size: -; V: TRBV12-3/TRBV12-4; D: -; CDR3: CARLNAGEDGYTF; DNA: TGTGCCAGACTTAATGCAGGAGAAGATGGCTACACCTTC
J: TRBJ1-1; size: once; V: TRBV14; D: -; CDR3: CASSPQGDTEAFF; DNA: TGTGCCAGCAGCCCCCAAGGTGATACTGAAGCTTTCTTT
J: TRBJ1-2; size: -; V: TRBV28; D: TRBD1; CDR3: CASSLRIGQGRSYGYTF; DNA: TGTGCCAGCAGTCTCCGTATCGGACAGGGACGGAGCTATGGCTACACCTTC
J: TRBJ1-2; size: -; V: TRBV5-1; D: -; CDR3: CASSLERGSYGYTF; DNA: TGCGCCAGCAGCTTGGAACGGGGTAGCTATGGCTACACCTTC
J: TRBJ2-7; size: once; V: TRBV7-9; D: -; CDR3: CASSAPGAGFSEQYF; DNA: TGTGCCAGCAGCGCCCCCGGGGCGGGATTTAGCGAGCAGTACTTC
J: TRBJ1-5; size: -; V: TRBV6-5; D: -; CDR3: CATVGGFYQPQHF; DNA: TGTGCCACCGTAGGGGGGTTTTATCAGCCCCAGCATTTT
J: TRBJ1-3; size: -; V: TRBV7-2; D: -; CDR3: CASSLAGTGNTIYF; DNA: TGTGCCAGCAGCTTAGCAGGGACTGGAAACACCATATATTTT
J: TRBJ1-4; size: -; V: TRBV5-8; D: -; CDR3: CASSLDATNEKLFF; DNA: TGTGCCAGCAGCTTAGATGCAACTAATGAAAAACTGTTTTTT